A single sample is the source of the 4 T cell receptor beta chains below, sequenced in a study of shared clonotypes between healthy human individuals. Method: immunoSEQ multiplex PCR; TCRdb's copy keeps in-frame clones and lacks some. The data show 2,500,000 or so clones, 93% seen once. The sample consisted of naive CD4+ T cells from PBMCs. Specified subset: CD45RA+ positively selected. The receptors were gathered from a man between 18 and 35 years old in good health. Some clones in this sample may be carry-over from other donors' samples.

The CDR3 DNA reads TGCGCCAGCAGCGCAGTAGGGAGCGCCGAGACCCAGTACTTC. This encodes CASSAVGSAETQYF. The rearrangement uses TRBV5-1 and TRBJ2-5; weak D call: TRBD2 (5 bases). The V gene's germline CDR1 is SGHRS and CDR2 YFSETQ. Deletions cut 4 bases from V and 5 bases from J, with 15 bases between. This CDR3 has 14 amino acids.

The chain has TRBV7-3 and TRBJ2-3, with 9 bases that match TRBD1. The CDR3 is made up of 15 amino acids. The germline gives CDR1 SGHTA, CDR2 FQGTGA. V was clipped by 5 bases and J by 6 bases; unmatched bases: 9. The CDR3: CASSRNGQGMDTQYF. Here the CDR3 DNA reads TGTGCCAGCAGCCGCAACGGACAGGGGATGGATACGCAGTATTTT.

The V and J genes are TRBV5-4 and TRBJ2-7, with 8 bases matching TRBD2. CDR3 size: 15 residues. Germline V lookup: CDR1 SGHNT, CDR2 YYREEE (reference sequence). V trimming: 2 bases; J trimming: 6 bases; junction bases outside the gene matches: 10. The CDR3 loop is CASSLRTARGGEQYF. CDR3 DNA: TGTGCCAGCAGCTTAAGGACGGCCCGGGGGGGCGAGCAGTACTTC.

The chain carries TRBV30 and TRBJ1-2; TRBD1 aligns across 7 bases. The V segment lost 0 bases and the J segment 7 bases; nucleotides outside the gene matches: 8. The CDR3 totals 14 residues. Germline V gene sequence: CDR1 GTSNPN, CDR2 SVGIG (reference sequence). CDR3 sequence reads: CAWSVLSTGSGYTF. CDR3 sequence (DNA): TGTGCCTGGAGTGTACTCTCGACAGGGTCTGGCTACACCTTC.